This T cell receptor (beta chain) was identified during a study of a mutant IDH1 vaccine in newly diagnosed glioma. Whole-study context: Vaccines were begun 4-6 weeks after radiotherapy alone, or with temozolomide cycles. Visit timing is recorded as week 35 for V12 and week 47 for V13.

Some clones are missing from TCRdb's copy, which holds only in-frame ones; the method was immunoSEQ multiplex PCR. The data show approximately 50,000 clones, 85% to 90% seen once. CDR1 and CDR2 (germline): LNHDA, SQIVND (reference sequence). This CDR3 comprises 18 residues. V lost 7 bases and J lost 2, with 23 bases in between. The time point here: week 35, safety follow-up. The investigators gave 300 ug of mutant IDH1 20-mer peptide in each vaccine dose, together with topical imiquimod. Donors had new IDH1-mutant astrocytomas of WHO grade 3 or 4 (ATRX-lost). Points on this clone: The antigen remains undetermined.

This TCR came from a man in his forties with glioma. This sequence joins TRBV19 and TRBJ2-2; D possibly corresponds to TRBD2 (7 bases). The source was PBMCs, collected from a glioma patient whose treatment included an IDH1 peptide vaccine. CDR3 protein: CASTGLRRSGGNTGELFF. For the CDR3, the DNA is TGTGCCAGTACTGGGCTGCGCCGGTCGGGGGGCAACACCGGGGAGCTGTTTTTT.